This T cell receptor beta chain stems from a study of blood T cells in healthy people across ages (dated by TCRdb to between 2014 and 2017). Describing the broader study: Template switching captured roughly one uniquely barcoded TCR beta cDNA molecule per two T cells in model experiments. The study analyzed two additional independent replicas of 1 million unique cDNA reads from the same blood draw for two donors, one aged 18 to 30 and one aged 80 or older. Using deep sequencing normalized with unique cDNA molecular identifiers, the study measured how TCR beta repertoire diversity changes with age. The donors were divided into four age groups: young (average approximately 17 years), middle-aged (approximately 39), aged (around 59) and long-lived (82).

The CDR3 sequence holds 14 residues, the cysteine and phenylalanine included. The DNA shown is the 42-base CDR3, in frame from base 1. The CDR1 and CDR2 encoded by the germline V gene (reference sequence) are MNHEY and SMNVEV. The junction shows trimming of 3 bases on V and 2 bases on J, and the gene matches do not reach 3 bases of it. The study at large found these results: Because the CMV infection status of the donors was unknown, age-related changes in expanded clonotypes may potentially have been confounded. Compared with the aged group, more naive CD4+ T cells, fewer expanded clones and increased TCR diversity were shown by the long-lived group, suggesting age selection. A strong correlation was found between observed TCR beta diversity and the percentage of naive T cells measured by flow cytometry. Observed TCR beta diversity per million T cells fell roughly linearly with age, and a significant reduction was already apparent by age around 40. Bulk unsorted PBMC profiling prevented conclusive comparison of naive and antigen-experienced compartments. Total diversity estimates from one million sequenced T cells were considered lower bounds and underestimates.

Libraries were built with 5' RACE. These reads were obtained on an Illumina HiSeq 2500. A second about 7 to 12 cycle PCR used a sample-barcoded 5' primer and a J-beta primer mix. A unique molecular identifier was introduced onto each TCR beta cDNA molecule by a template-switch 5' adaptor carrying 12 random nucleotides. At least 2.5 million CDR3-containing paired-end reads were obtained from each sample. The Mint cDNA synthesis kit, primed by a TRBC-specific oligonucleotide, was used to synthesize first-strand cDNA from all RNA. After uracil-DNA glycosylase treatment, a first 18-cycle PCR used universal primers M1SS and BC2_uni_R on all cDNA. The authors' analysis ran thus. Normalization of each sample was performed by random selection of 1 million high-quality reads, each carrying a distinct molecular identifier. Instead of being binned into consensus sequences, reads with shared molecular identifiers were discarded. MiTCR, set to a Q25 quality threshold and the strictest error-elimination algorithm, was used for CDR3 identification, clonotype clustering and error correction. A nonparametric unseen species model using Euler transformation provided a lower-bound estimate of total TCR beta diversity. TCRdb redid the processing of the public reads, applying fastp at Q25 and MiXCR, and retained in-frame beta chains. One record per CDR3 amino acid sequence lists the most common genes and DNA. These V and J calls originate from TCRdb's pipeline instead of the authors' own analysis. The sample table contains approximately 800,000 distinct CDR3 sequences; only one count was recorded for around 24% of them. Clones ranked in the top ten supply around 3% of the sample.

This clonotype was seen a few times. Its recognized antigen is unknown. No clone much larger than this one lies a single base away; base qualities are absent. Systemically healthy Caucasian individuals from Russia, 39 in total and aged roughly 6 to 95 years, were included as donors. Each donor gave about 9.8 milliliters of peripheral blood, drawn into EDTA-treated Vacutainer tubes. Ficoll-Paque density-gradient centrifugation was used to isolate PBMCs, with at least 7 million obtained per sample. Trizol reagent was used to extract total RNA from PBMCs, with at least 6 micrograms per sample. Naive CD45RAhigh/CD27high T cell percentages were measured by flow cytometry on a PBMC aliquot from every donor. These data were also filed under a second study, of T cells of mothers and their children. As that second paper reports: Donors were nine systemically healthy Caucasian individuals: three mothers and their six children. cDNA synthesis consumed the entire amount of extracted RNA, loaded at 1.5 ug RNA in each 15 ul reaction. In the second PCR, the M1S primer added sample barcodes and 2-4 random nucleotides. More than 8 million TCR beta CDR3 reads were obtained from each mother, and some 3.3 million reads were obtained from each child. Thymic selection shapes the output of TCR recombination in a similar way in related and unrelated pairs, and inherited differences have a minor effect. Related mother-child pairs always showed normalized repertoire overlap that was slightly higher than in unrelated mother-child pairs, though the difference was never significant. With a sensitivity of about 100 clones per million clonotypes, no persistent microchimeric T cell clones were detected. Deep NGS was used in the study to compare the TCR beta repertoires of mothers and children and to look for features that separate related mother-child pairs from unrelated individuals. The mean age was 40 +/- 4 years for the mothers and roughly 10 +/- 4 years for the children. After adapter ligation was performed with NEBNext reagents, the libraries were sequenced on an Illumina HiSeq 2000 with 100+100 nt paired-end reads. To prevent cross-contamination, the mother and child libraries were prepared a month apart and were sequenced in separate runs. For each donor, somewhere between about 450,000 and 2,200,000 distinct TCR beta clonotypes were identified. Naive TCR beta clonotypes were estimated from low-frequency clonotypes matched to each donor's FACS-determined naive share, without sorting.

This sequence uses TRBV27 and TRBJ1-2; 7 junctional bases match TRBD1. This TCR derives from a boy aged 10-17 years in good health. The specimen sequenced was blood. The DNA sequence follows: TGTGCCAGCAGTTTCTTACAGGGGAACTATGGCTACACCTTC. Its protein product is CASSFLQGNYGYTF.